This is a list of T cell receptor beta chains from one sample in a study of T cell repertoires in cytomegalovirus infection. TCRdb recomputed calls from the reads with MiXCR, one row per CDR3 protein. The sample has 85,000 to 120,000 distinct CDR3 sequences, about 15% seen once; the top ten hold around 8.5%. The sample comprised PBMCs. The receptors stem from a human donor in good health (CMV status not recorded). Some clones in this sample may be carry-over from other donors' samples. The CDR3 runs from the conserved cysteine through the conserved F or W. D genes are given only for firm matches. Clone size, where shown, is once, few, many, or a class for clones that have expanded.

once,TRBV20-1,TRBJ1-4,-,CSARDGTNEKLFF,TGCAGTGCTAGAGACGGGACAAATGAAAAACTGTTTTTT
-,TRBV28,TRBJ1-2,TRBD1,CASRDRATVAYGYTF,TGTGCCAGCCGGGACAGGGCCACCGTGGCCTATGGCTACACCTTC
few,TRBV2,TRBJ2-5,-,CASRRSPQETQYF,TGTGCCAGCCGGAGGAGCCCGCAAGAGACCCAGTACTTC
many,TRBV5-6,TRBJ1-2,-,CASSFALGDYGYTF,TGTGCCAGCAGCTTTGCCCTGGGGGACTATGGCTACACCTTC
-,TRBV6-2/TRBV6-3,TRBJ2-5,TRBD1,CASSSTGAVVETQYF,TGTGCCAGCAGTTCGACAGGGGCGGTGGTAGAGACCCAGTACTTC
few,TRBV6-6,TRBJ2-7,TRBD1,CASSYGLGGQGYEQYF,TGTGCCAGCAGTTACGGTCTCGGGGGACAGGGGTACGAGCAGTACTTC
many,TRBV7-2,TRBJ1-2,TRBD1,CASRAGTVNYGYTF,TGTGCCAGCAGAGCCGGGACAGTTAACTATGGCTACACCTTC
few,TRBV2,TRBJ2-7,-,CASSAAWGAGSYEQYF,TGTGCCAGCAGCGCCGCTTGGGGGGCGGGCTCCTACGAGCAGTACTTC
-,TRBV7-4,TRBJ1-1,-,CASSSLGGRRPNTEAFF,TGTGCCAGCAGCTCCTTAGGGGGGCGAAGACCAAACACTGAAGCTTTCTTT
many,TRBV7-2,TRBJ2-2,-,CASSLRGQKNTGELFF,TGTGCCAGCAGCCTTCGGGGGCAGAAGAACACCGGGGAGCTGTTTTTT
-,TRBV12-3/TRBV12-4,TRBJ2-7,-,CASSLARPSSYEQYF,TGTGCCAGCAGCCTCGCGAGGCCAAGCTCCTACGAGCAGTACTTC
-,TRBV2,TRBJ2-7,-,CASSDVGASYEQYF,TGTGCCAGCAGTGACGTGGGGGCCTCCTACGAGCAGTACTTC
many,TRBV7-2,TRBJ2-7,TRBD2,CASSLQGGGRYEQYF,TGTGCCAGCAGCTTACAGGGCGGGGGGAGGTACGAGCAGTACTTC
many,TRBV5-6,TRBJ2-7,TRBD1,CASRQYQTGLSYEQYF,TGTGCCAGCAGACAATACCAGACAGGGCTCTCCTACGAGCAGTACTTC
-,TRBV20-1,TRBJ1-2,-,CSARVTSSYGYTF,TGCAGTGCTAGAGTAACCTCCTCGTATGGCTACACCTTC
few,TRBV15,TRBJ2-7,-,CATSREKGYEQYF,TGTGCCACCAGCAGAGAAAAGGGCTACGAGCAGTACTTC
few,TRBV7-9,TRBJ2-6,-,CASSSRAFGRREANVLTF,TGTGCCAGCAGCTCCAGGGCCTTCGGAAGGAGAGAGGCCAACGTCCTGACTTTC
-,TRBV29-1,TRBJ2-3,-,CSVFLPRGTDTQYF,TGCAGCGTTTTTTTGCCGAGGGGCACAGATACGCAGTATTTT
-,TRBV11-2,TRBJ2-7,-,CASSIAPRDVYEQYF,TGTGCCAGCAGCATAGCCCCCCGGGACGTCTACGAGCAGTACTTC
-,TRBV7-9,TRBJ1-1,-,CASSLSPGAFLATEAFF,TGTGCCAGCAGCTTATCCCCGGGGGCGTTTCTGGCCACTGAAGCTTTCTTT
-,TRBV7-2,TRBJ2-7,TRBD1,CASSSRTGYEQYF,TGTGCCAGCAGCTCCCGGACAGGATACGAGCAGTACTTC